This is a list of T cell receptor beta chains from one sample in a study of regulatory T cells in long-lasting Graves disease. TCRdb processed the multiplex PCR reads anew with MiXCR; each CDR3 protein has one entry. There are a few hundred thousand distinct CDR3 sequences in the sample; around 19% occur only once, and 10% to 15% lies in the top ten. Another study also made use of these data, one on T cells in Graves' hyperthyroidism and ophthalmopathy.

Sequenced here: peripheral blood mononuclear cells (PBMCs), sampled at new diagnosis, from a patient treated with antithyroid drugs. The receptors derive from a woman aged 30 to 39 with Graves disease. Both conserved end residues are part of each CDR3. The order of the fields is CDR3 protein, CDR3 DNA, V gene, clone size, D gene, J gene. The D gene is left open where the match is weak. Rows give clone size only sometimes, using once, few, many, or a class for an expanded clone.

CASSSGLAGMSEQFF	TGTGCCAGTAGTTCGGGACTAGCGGGAATGAGTGAGCAGTTCTTC	TRBV19	many	TRBD2	TRBJ2-1
CASSYGGKDTEAFF	TGTGCCAGCAGTTACGGGGGGAAGGACACTGAAGCTTTCTTT	TRBV6-9	many	-	TRBJ1-1
CSARDWALHYEQYF	TGCAGTGCTAGAGATTGGGCACTTCATTACGAGCAGTACTTC	TRBV20-1	-	-	TRBJ2-7
CASTGTGDIPREQYF	TGCGCCAGCACCGGGACAGGGGACATCCCGCGCGAGCAGTACTTC	TRBV5-1	few	TRBD1	TRBJ2-7
CASSIDHRGTGFGSNQPQHF	TGTGCCAGTAGTATCGACCACCGGGGGACCGGGTTCGGTAGCAATCAGCCCCAGCATTTT	TRBV19	many	-	TRBJ1-5
CASSSSRAGGFNEQFF	TGTGCCAGCAGTTCATCAAGAGCGGGAGGGTTTAATGAGCAGTTCTTC	TRBV6-2/TRBV6-3	many	TRBD2	TRBJ2-1
CASSEEGRRWTTNQPQHF	TGTGCCAGCAGTGAAGAGGGGAGACGGTGGACTACGAATCAGCCCCAGCATTTT	TRBV6-2/TRBV6-3	many	-	TRBJ1-5
CATQGQGTGELFF	TGTGCCACCCAAGGACAGGGGACCGGGGAGCTGTTTTTT	TRBV6-1	many	TRBD1	TRBJ2-2
CASSSPFQGALTDTQYF	TGTGCCAGCAGCTCGCCATTCCAGGGGGCTCTAACAGATACGCAGTATTTT	TRBV5-6	many	TRBD1	TRBJ2-3
CASSQEREHSYNEQFF	TGTGCCAGCAGCCAAGAACGGGAGCACTCCTACAATGAGCAGTTCTTC	TRBV3-1	many	-	TRBJ2-1
CASRSGTGIAFF	TGTGCCAGCAGGTCCGGGACAGGGATTGCGTTCTTC	TRBV12-3/TRBV12-4	-	TRBD1	TRBJ2-1
CASSSGLAGNTDTQYF	TGTGCCAGCAGCTCCGGACTAGCGGGGAACACAGATACGCAGTATTTT	TRBV7-2	many	TRBD2	TRBJ2-3
CASSIQGMNQPQHF	TGTGCCAGCAGTATACAGGGGATGAATCAGCCCCAGCATTTT	TRBV6-2/TRBV6-3	few	TRBD1	TRBJ1-5
CASSETSGGAKDNEQFF	TGTGCCAGCAGTGAGACTAGCGGGGGGGCCAAGGACAATGAGCAGTTCTTC	TRBV2	-	TRBD2	TRBJ2-1
CASSPDGQGSGNEQFF	TGTGCCAGTAGTCCGGACGGACAGGGGTCAGGCAATGAGCAGTTCTTC	TRBV19	few	TRBD1	TRBJ2-1
CASSYPGLALTYEQYF	TGTGCCAGCAGTTACCCGGGACTAGCCCTCACCTACGAGCAGTACTTC	TRBV6-2/TRBV6-3	-	TRBD2	TRBJ2-7
CASSEGDRGQPQHF	TGTGCCAGCAGTGAGGGGGACAGGGGGCAGCCCCAGCATTTT	TRBV2	many	TRBD1	TRBJ1-5
CASSLGQGPEGANVLTF	TGTGCCAGCAGCTTAGGACAGGGGCCCGAGGGGGCCAACGTCCTGACTTTC	TRBV7-9	few	TRBD1	TRBJ2-6
CSARDGQGSYEQYF	TGCAGTGCTAGAGATGGCCAGGGTTCCTACGAGCAGTACTTC	TRBV20-1	many	-	TRBJ2-7
CASSLAGTGLGEQYF	TGTGCCAGCAGCTTAGCCGGGACAGGTTTAGGAGAGCAGTACTTC	TRBV7-2	many	TRBD1	TRBJ2-7
CASSYEDEAFF	TGTGCCAGCAGTTACGAAGATGAAGCTTTCTTT	TRBV6-5	-	-	TRBJ1-1